One and the same sample provided the 26 T cell receptor beta chains below, sequenced in a study of blood T cell repertoires in COVID-19 (dated by TCRdb to about 2020). The library was built by means of the immunoSEQ multiplex PCR assay. TCRdb obtained this table from immuneACCESS and retained in-frame rearrangements with V and J assigned. These tables miss some clones; where compared with another copy, unresolved V genes account for less than half of the shortfall, and the remainder is unexplained. The sample table holds about 69,000 clones, of which 70% to 90% were seen once. Of the sample, 2% falls within the top ten clones. Material for sequencing was peripheral blood. These receptors were collected from a man younger than 40 with acute or convalescent COVID-19.

The chain carries TRBV7-9 and TRBJ2-3; a possible D gene is TRBD2 (5 bases). CDR3 length equals 18 residues. Germline assignment: CDR1 SEHNR and CDR2 FQNEAQ (reference sequence). V lost 3 bases and J 0 bases, leaving 19 bases between the germline ends. The CDR3 nucleotides are TGTGCCAGCAGCTTTATTTTTCCCCGGAGAGGGAGCACAGATACGCAGTATTTT. It specifies CASSFIFPRRGSTDTQYF.

The chain recombines TRBV4-2 with TRBJ1-4; possibly TRBD1 for D (6 bases). Germline V gene lookup returns CDR1 LGHNA and CDR2 YNFKEQ. The V end was cut by 7 bases, the J end by 5 bases, with 17 bases between. This CDR3 has 15 residues. In nucleotides, the CDR3 is TGTGCCAGCACACTGGACTTGGACAGCAATGAAAAACTGTTTTTT. Its translation is CASTLDLDSNEKLFF.

The chain's CDR3 is CASSYPGLSGRAWCADTQYF. The CDR3 DNA sequence: TGTGCCAGCAGTTACCCTGGCTTGAGCGGGAGGGCCTGGTGCGCAGATACGCAGTATTTT. The chain couples TRBV6-8 to TRBJ2-3; 10 positions agree with TRBD2. The CDR3 extends over 20 amino acids. With 2 bases clipped from V and 4 bases from J, the junction kept 18 bases outside the gene matches. Germline V CDR1 and CDR2: MNHGY, SAAAGT.

The chain carries TRBV29-1 and TRBJ2-5, with a weak D call TRBD1 (5 bases). In germline, CDR1 is SQVTM, CDR2 ANQGSEA. The CDR3 totals 10 residues. Trimming pared 4 bases from V and 5 bases from J, leaving 5 bases between. The CDR3 nucleotides read TGCAGCGTTGGACAGGAGACCCAGTACTTC. This encodes CSVGQETQYF. Based on the CDR3 plus reference TRBV29-1 and TRBJ2-5, the full variable domain is SAVISQKPSRDICQRGTSLTIQCQVDSQVTMMFWYRQQPGQSLTLIATANQGSEATYESGFVIDKFPISRPNLTFSTLTVSNMSPEDSSIYLCSVGQETQYFGPGTRLLVL.

The chain's CDR3 is CSASSGTGGLYGYTF. The CDR3 DNA reads TGCAGTGCTAGTTCCGGGACAGGGGGCCTCTATGGCTACACCTTC. The chain is built from TRBV20-1 and TRBJ1-2; TRBD1 matches 12 bases. CDR1 and CDR2 (germline): DFQATT, SNEGSKA (reference sequence). This CDR3 is 15 amino acids long. Trimming cost V 3 bases and J 4 bases; bases outside gene matches: 6.

The chain uses TRBV18 and TRBJ1-4; a possible D gene is TRBD1 (5 bases). Trimming stripped 3 bases from V and 5 bases from J, with 16 bases between. The CDR3 covers 16 residues. CDR1 is KGHSH, CDR2 LQKENI, per germline. CDR3 sequence: CASSPQWGRGNEKLFF. DNA of the CDR3: TGTGCCAGCTCACCCCAATGGGGACGGGGGAATGAAAAACTGTTTTTT.

The J gene is TRBJ1-5, the V gene TRBV28; TRBD1 is a possible D gene (5 bases). CDR1 MDHEN and CDR2 SYDVKM come from the germline V gene. Trimming took 8 bases from V and 5 from J, leaving 13 bases between them. The CDR3 is 13 amino acids. CDR3 in DNA: TGTGCCAGCGGACGACAGCGTTATCAGCCCCAGCATTTT. It yields the protein CASGRQRYQPQHF. Filled out from reference TRBV28 and TRBJ1-5, the complete variable domain reads DVKVTQSSRYLVKRTGEKVFLECVQDMDHENMFWYRQDPGLGLRLIYFSYDVKMKEKGDIPEGYSVSREKKERFSLILESASTNQTSMYLCASGRQRYQPQHFGDGTRLSIL.

This clone has more than one count but fewer than ten. This chain joins TRBV5-6 and TRBJ1-4; tentative D call: TRBD1 (5 bases). Germline CDR1 SGHDT, CDR2 YYEEEE. The CDR3 has 15 amino acids. Trimming pared 0 bases from V and 5 bases from J, leaving 11 bases between. The CDR3: CASSLVQGGNEKLFF. CDR3 sequence (DNA): TGTGCCAGCAGCTTGGTGCAGGGTGGAAATGAAAAACTGTTTTTT.

The chain couples TRBV18 to TRBJ1-2, with TRBD1 matching over 9 bases. Germline V gene sequence: CDR1 KGHSH, CDR2 LQKENI. The junction had 13 bases not matched to a gene; V was cut back by 2 bases and J by 3 bases. The CDR3 is 18 amino acids. For the CDR3, the DNA is TGTGCCAGCTCACCAAGTACTAGGACAGGGGACAGGGACTATGGCTACACCTTC. This translates into CASSPSTRTGDRDYGYTF.

This chain connects TRBV24-1 to TRBJ2-1; 8 bases agree with TRBD1. Germline trimming cut 3 bases from V and 10 bases from J; bases unmatched to any gene: 7. The CDR3 loop spans 14 amino acids. Germline values: CDR1 KGHDR, CDR2 SFDVKD. CDR3 coding DNA: TGTGCCACCAGTGATACCACAGGGGGATGGGAGCAGTTCTTC. Protein: CATSDTTGGWEQFF.

This CDR3 reads CSAARHNEQFF. The CDR3 nucleotides read TGCAGTGCGGCCCGTCACAATGAGCAGTTCTTC. The rearrangement links TRBV20-1 to TRBJ2-1; D is unclear. The CDR3 covers 11 residues. V gave up 6 bases and J gave up 5 bases, with 8 bases separating them. Germline loops: CDR1 DFQATT, CDR2 SNEGSKA (reference sequence).

This sequence joins TRBV9 and TRBJ1-2, with TRBD1 matching over 10 bases. CDR3 size: 15 residues. V was clipped by 2 bases and J by 3 bases; unmatched bases: 4. Per the germline V gene, CDR1 is SGDLS and CDR2 is YYNGEE. The CDR3 DNA sequence: TGTGCCAGCAGCGTCGGGACAGGGGCCGACTATGGCTACACCTTC. It encodes CASSVGTGADYGYTF.

The V and J genes are TRBV18 and TRBJ2-1; D is possibly TRBD1 (6 bases). There are 15 residues in the CDR3. Germline values: CDR1 KGHSH, CDR2 LQKENI. V dropped 5 bases and J dropped 2 bases, with 13 bases sitting between them. As DNA, the CDR3 is TGTGCCAGCTCAGCTCAGGGGCGTACCTACAATGAGCAGTTCTTC. Amino acid sequence: CASSAQGRTYNEQFF.

This chain joins TRBV5-1 and TRBJ1-1, with unresolved D. Germline V gene data show CDR1 as SGHRS and CDR2 as YFSETQ. Deletions cut 4 bases from V and 0 bases from J, with 10 bases between. The CDR3 is made up of 14 amino acids. CDR3 protein: CASSPSPMNTEAFF. The CDR3 DNA follows: TGCGCCAGCAGCCCGAGTCCCATGAACACTGAAGCTTTCTTT.

This rearrangement joins TRBV6-6 to TRBJ1-2; perhaps TRBD1 as D (6 bases). Trimming removed 5 bases from V and 2 bases from J, with 15 bases in between. CDR1 and CDR2 from the germline V gene are MNHNY and SVGAGI (reference sequence). The CDR3 extends over 15 amino acids. Written as DNA, the CDR3 is TGTGCCAGCAGTCAGACAGGACAAGTGAACTATGGCTACACCTTC. Protein sequence: CASSQTGQVNYGYTF.

The V and J genes are TRBV10-3 and TRBJ2-3, with D unresolved. Trimming took off 6 bases at V and 7 bases at J, with 11 bases between the two ends. Germline V gene sequence: CDR1 ENHRY, CDR2 SYGVKD. The CDR3 sequence is 12 residues long. The CDR3 spells CAISGRVNTQYF. The CDR3 bases are TGTGCCATCAGCGGCCGGGTTAATACGCAGTATTTT.

In its sample, this clone was seen once. The chain joins TRBV5-8 to TRBJ1-2; D unresolved. The CDR3 has 18 amino acids. Germline V gene lookup returns CDR1 SGHTS and CDR2 YDEGEE. The ends were cut back, 6 bases at V and 0 bases at J, with 24 bases in the middle. In DNA form, the CDR3 reads TGTGCCAGCACCCCCGAGGCCGGGGATTGGGCTCCTAACTATGGCTACACCTTC. Protein: CASTPEAGDWAPNYGYTF.

V gene TRBV29-1 combines with J gene TRBJ2-1; TRBD2 matches at 15 bases. Looked up from germline, CDR1 is SQVTM and CDR2 is ANQGSEA. V was clipped by 8 bases and J by 8 bases; unmatched bases: 10. This CDR3 comprises 15 residues. CDR3 DNA sequence: TGCAGCCCTCTTTGGACTAGCGGGAGGGCCGATGAGCAGTTCTTC. Encoded protein: CSPLWTSGRADEQFF.

J is TRBJ1-4 and V is TRBV5-8; D is perhaps TRBD1 (6 bases). Germline V gene data show CDR1 as SGHTS and CDR2 as YDEGEE. V was clipped by 7 bases and J by 0 bases, with 7 bases between them. CDR3 length: 13 amino acids. The CDR3 coding sequence is TGTGCCAGCGACAGGTCAACTAATGAAAAACTGTTTTTT. Its protein product is CASDRSTNEKLFF.

The chain couples TRBV27 to TRBJ2-5, with TRBD1 matching over 8 bases. Per germline, CDR1 MNHEY and CDR2 SMNVEV (reference sequence). Trimming cost V 5 bases and J 5 bases; bases outside gene matches: 7. There are 14 residues in the CDR3. Written as DNA, the CDR3 is TGTGCCAGCAGTCCGCGGACAGGGTTGGAGACCCAGTACTTC. Translating gives CASSPRTGLETQYF.

V and J are TRBV6-5 and TRBJ1-2; TRBD1 is a possible D gene (5 bases). V dropped 2 bases and J dropped 3 bases, with 10 bases sitting between them. This CDR3 has 14 residues. Germline CDR1 reads MNHEY; CDR2 reads SVGAGI. The CDR3 reads CASSYGWGDYGYTF. The CDR3 coding sequence is TGTGCCAGCAGTTACGGTTGGGGGGACTATGGCTACACCTTC.

This chain uses TRBV5-1 with TRBJ2-7, with D tentatively TRBD1 (5 bases). This CDR3 comprises 13 residues. V lost 2 bases and J lost 5, with 11 bases in between. CDR1 and CDR2 (germline): SGHRS, YFSETQ. CDR3 protein: CASSFAGLDEQYF. Written as DNA, the CDR3 is TGCGCCAGCAGCTTCGCAGGGCTTGACGAGCAGTACTTC.

V gene TRBV18 combines with J gene TRBJ1-2; D is unclear. The germline CDR1 and CDR2 sequences are KGHSH and LQKENI. V was trimmed by 3 bases and J by 2 bases, leaving 10 bases between them. This CDR3 has 14 amino acids. The CDR3 coding sequence is TGTGCCAGCTCACCGATCGGAGGGAACTATGGCTACACCTTC. It yields the protein CASSPIGGNYGYTF. Variable domain in full (rest from reference TRBV18 and TRBJ1-2): NAGVMQNPRHLVRRRGQEARLRCSPMKGHSHVYWYRQLPEEGLKFMVYLQKENIIDESGMPKERFSAEFPKEGPSILRIQQVVRGDSAAYFCASSPIGGNYGYTFGSGTRLTVV.

V gene TRBV5-1 combines with J gene TRBJ1-1, with TRBD1 matching 8 bases. The CDR3 has 14 amino acids. Germline CDR1 is SGHRS and CDR2 is YFSETQ. The V gene end was trimmed by 4 bases and the J gene end by 1 base; junction bases not matched to a gene: 3. The CDR3 sequence: CASSPGTGNTEAFF. CDR3 in DNA: TGCGCCAGCAGCCCCGGGACAGGGAACACTGAAGCTTTCTTT.

The chain recombines TRBV2 with TRBJ1-4; D might be TRBD1 (5 bases). Deletions cut 4 bases from V and 0 bases from J, with 15 bases between. The CDR3 spans 17 residues. Germline values: CDR1 SNHLY, CDR2 FYNNEI. The chain's CDR3 is CASSGRGVFTTNEKLFF. The CDR3 nucleotides read TGTGCCAGCAGTGGTCGGGGGGTCTTTACAACTAATGAAAAACTGTTTTTT.

The J gene is TRBJ1-4, the V gene TRBV7-2, with 7 positions matching TRBD1. The germline gives CDR1 SGHTA, CDR2 FQGNSA. The V gene end was trimmed by 5 bases and the J gene end by 5 bases; junction bases not matched to a gene: 8. CDR3 length: 15 amino acids. The CDR3 sequence is CASSPRDSWNEKLFF. DNA for the CDR3: TGTGCCAGCAGCCCCCGGGACAGCTGGAATGAAAAACTGTTTTTT. Complete variable domain (other parts from reference TRBV7-2 and TRBJ1-4): GAGVSQSPSNKVTEKGKDVELRCDPISGHTALYWYRQSLGQGLEFLIYFQGNSAPDKSGLPSDRFSAERTGGSVSTLTIQRTQQEDSAVYLCASSPRDSWNEKLFFGSGTQLSVL.